What follows is one T cell receptor beta chain and its context. This sample is part of a study of shared clonotypes between healthy human individuals. The CDR3 has 19 amino acids. Germline V CDR1 and CDR2: MGHRA, YSYEKL. V was pared by 5 bases and J by 2 bases, with 11 bases of the junction left unmatched. Assay execution took place at the deep level. Genomic DNA per cell subset filled all wells of several immunoSEQ plates. TCRdb's table, derived via immunoSEQ multiplex PCR, lists solely in-frame clones and lacks some. This sample carries about 470,000 clones, about four fifths of them seen once, and the ten largest clones take about 12%.

V usage is TRBV4-1 and J usage is TRBJ2-1; 14 bases match TRBD2. Sequencing was performed on PBMCs. The sequence was obtained from a middle-aged woman in good health. Some clones in this sample may be carry-over from other donors' samples. CDR3: CASSLARTSGRQAYNEQFF. The CDR3 nucleotides read TGCGCCAGCAGCTTAGCCCGGACTAGCGGGAGGCAGGCCTACAATGAGCAGTTCTTC.